The rows below give T cell receptor beta chains drawn from one sample of a study of T cells in Graves' hyperthyroidism and ophthalmopathy. TCRdb reprocessed the multiplex PCR reads via MiXCR and lists one record per CDR3 protein. There are 460,000 or so distinct CDR3 sequences in the sample; approximately 15% occur only once, and less than 20% lies in the top ten. Sequences were obtained from blood. These receptors were collected from a woman between 18 and 29 years old with Graves' hyperthyroidism. CDR3s include the opening cysteine and the closing phenylalanine or tryptophan. A D gene is named only where the DNA matches it firmly.

>TRBV9|TRBD1|TRBJ1-2
CASSVGTGGRRGYTF
>TRBV2|TRBD2|TRBJ2-7
CASSEGSGRLGEQYF
>TRBV19|TRBD2|TRBJ2-3
CASSMIGRTDTQYF
>TRBV7-3|-|TRBJ2-2
CASSLLTTTGELFF
>TRBV12-3/TRBV12-4|-|TRBJ1-5
CASSTRQSHQPQHF
>TRBV10-1|TRBD2|TRBJ2-1
CASRGSGRPEQFF
>TRBV4-1|-|TRBJ2-2
CASSPFSVRNTGELFF
>TRBV20-1|-|TRBJ2-7
CSASQEGRYEQYF
>TRBV11-2|TRBD2|TRBJ2-3
CASSAAMGAGEADTQYF
>TRBV25-1|-|TRBJ1-3
CASSERSGSGNTIYF
>TRBV12-3/TRBV12-4|TRBD2|TRBJ2-5
CASRLGLAGGGETQYF
>TRBV9|TRBD2|TRBJ2-1
CASSVGGGLAGGHNEQFF
>TRBV9|TRBD2|TRBJ2-1
CASSVGFSGHTYNEQFF
>TRBV4-2|-|TRBJ1-5
CASSQGSGEDQPQHF
>TRBV5-1|-|TRBJ2-6
CASSLRLGPGANVLTF
>TRBV10-3|TRBD2|TRBJ2-5
CAIRAGTSGSIAETQYF
>TRBV12-3/TRBV12-4|-|TRBJ1-1
CASSLVKGNTEAFF
>TRBV2|-|TRBJ2-1
CASSVTPGWNEQFF
>TRBV6-1|TRBD1|TRBJ2-4
CASSRTGEGNIQYF
>TRBV14|-|TRBJ1-1
CASSPGTPKAFF
>TRBV5-1|-|TRBJ1-1
CASSFSTIPNTEAFF
>TRBV3-1|-|TRBJ1-1
CASTVDTNTEAFF
>TRBV29-1|-|TRBJ1-1
CIGQYDAEAFF
>TRBV4-2|-|TRBJ2-2
CASSQDWVTGELFF
>TRBV30|TRBD1|TRBJ1-1
CAWSPGQGALFEAFF
>TRBV30|-|TRBJ2-3
CAWNAGGTDTQYF
>TRBV2|-|TRBJ1-5
CASIPREGLNQPQHF